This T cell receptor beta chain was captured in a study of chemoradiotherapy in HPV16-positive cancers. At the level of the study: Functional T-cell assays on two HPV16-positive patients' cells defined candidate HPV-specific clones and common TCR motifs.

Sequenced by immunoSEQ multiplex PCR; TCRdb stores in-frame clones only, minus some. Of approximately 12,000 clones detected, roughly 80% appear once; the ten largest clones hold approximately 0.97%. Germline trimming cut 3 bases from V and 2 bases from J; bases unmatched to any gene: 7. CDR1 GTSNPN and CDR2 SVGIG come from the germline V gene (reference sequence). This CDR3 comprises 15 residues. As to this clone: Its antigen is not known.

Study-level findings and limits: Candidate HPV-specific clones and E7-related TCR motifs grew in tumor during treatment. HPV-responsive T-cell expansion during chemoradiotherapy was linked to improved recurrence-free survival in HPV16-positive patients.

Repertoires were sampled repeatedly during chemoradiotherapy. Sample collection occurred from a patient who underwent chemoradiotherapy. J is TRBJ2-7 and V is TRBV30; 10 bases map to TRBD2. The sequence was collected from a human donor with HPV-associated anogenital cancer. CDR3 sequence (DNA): TGTGCCTGGAGCCAAGCGGGAGGGCCGCCCTACGAGCAGTACTTC. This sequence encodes CAWSQAGGPPYEQYF.